This entry describes one TCR beta chain. The antigen is unknown. Between the trimmed V and J ends, which lost 0 bases and 0 bases, there was a span of 9 bases. CDR3 length equals 16 residues. Germline V gene sequence: CDR1 SGHTA, CDR2 FQGTGA. The entry originates in a study of cytomegalovirus exposure and HLA in healthy donors. The overall study: Of the donors genotyped, about 390 in all, around 77% fell in the Caucasian-associated ancestry cluster. Study-level findings and limits: The HLA-A and HLA-B alleles of most subjects were reportedly predicted accurately from TCR beta sequences. In a later analysis, at a false discovery rate of 0.05, 15,000 to 20,000 TCR beta sequences matched HLA alleles.

Primers: 60 Vbeta forward and 13 Jbeta reverse. The assay was immunoSEQ multiplex PCR, and TCRdb's table has in-frame clones only and misses some. The sample records some 140,000 clones, more than 60% being singletons. The sequence derives from a woman in her forties or fifties in good health and CMV-seropositive. Sequencing was done on a sample of PBMCs. This chain joins TRBV7-3 and TRBJ1-5; D uncertain. The DNA of the CDR3 is TGTGCCAGCAGCTTAACCTCGGTCTATAGCAATCAGCCCCAGCATTTT. It codes for CASSLTSVYSNQPQHF.